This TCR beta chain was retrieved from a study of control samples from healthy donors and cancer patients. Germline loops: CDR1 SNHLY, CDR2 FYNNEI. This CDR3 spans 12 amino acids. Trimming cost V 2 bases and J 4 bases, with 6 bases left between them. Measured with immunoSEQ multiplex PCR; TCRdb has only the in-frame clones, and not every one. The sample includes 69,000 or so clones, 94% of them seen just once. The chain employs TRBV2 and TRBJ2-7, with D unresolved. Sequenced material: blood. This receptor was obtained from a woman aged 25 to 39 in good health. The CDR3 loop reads CASSESTYEQYF. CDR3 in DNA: TGTGCCAGCAGTGAATCGACTTACGAGCAGTACTTC.